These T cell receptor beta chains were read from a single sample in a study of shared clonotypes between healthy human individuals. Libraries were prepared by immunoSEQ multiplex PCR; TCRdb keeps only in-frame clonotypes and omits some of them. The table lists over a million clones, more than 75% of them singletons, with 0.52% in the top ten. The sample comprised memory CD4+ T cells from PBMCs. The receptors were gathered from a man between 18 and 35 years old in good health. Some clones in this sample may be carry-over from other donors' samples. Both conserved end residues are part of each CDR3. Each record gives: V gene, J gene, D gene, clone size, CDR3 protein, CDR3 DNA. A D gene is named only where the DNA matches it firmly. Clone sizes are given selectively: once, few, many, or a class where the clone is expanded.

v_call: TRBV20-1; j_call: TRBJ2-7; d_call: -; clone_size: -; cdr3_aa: CSARGAYEQYF; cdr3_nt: TGCAGTGCTAGAGGCGCCTACGAGCAGTACTTC
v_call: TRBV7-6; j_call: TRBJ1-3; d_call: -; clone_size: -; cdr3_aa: CASRNTGRSGNTIYF; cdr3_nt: TGTGCCAGCAGGAATACAGGGAGGTCTGGAAACACCATATATTTT
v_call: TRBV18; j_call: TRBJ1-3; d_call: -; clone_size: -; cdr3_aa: CASSPEGTLGNTIYF; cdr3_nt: TGTGCCAGCTCACCAGAAGGGACGCTAGGAAACACCATATATTTT
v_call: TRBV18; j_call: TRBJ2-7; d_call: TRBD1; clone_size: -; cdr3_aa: CASSPRGQGAREQYF; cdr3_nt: TGTGCCAGCTCACCCAGGGGGCAGGGGGCGCGTGAGCAGTACTTC
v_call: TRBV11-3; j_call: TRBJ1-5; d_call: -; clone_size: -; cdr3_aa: CASSLEGHRKTQHF; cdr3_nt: TGTGCCAGCAGCTTAGAAGGACACAGAAAAACCCAGCATTTT
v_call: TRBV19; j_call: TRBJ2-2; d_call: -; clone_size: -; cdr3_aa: CAIKLGSNTGELFF; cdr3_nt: TGTGCCATCAAACTAGGGTCAAACACCGGGGAGCTGTTTTTT
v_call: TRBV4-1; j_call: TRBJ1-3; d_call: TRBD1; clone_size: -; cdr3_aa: CASSQDKGRGNSGNTIYF; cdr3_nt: TGCGCCAGCAGCCAAGACAAGGGCAGGGGGAACTCTGGAAATACCATATATTTT
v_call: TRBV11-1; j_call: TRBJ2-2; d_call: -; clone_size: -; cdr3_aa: CASSPRTGQNTGELFF; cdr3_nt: TGTGCCAGCAGCCCGCGGACGGGGCAGAACACCGGGGAGCTGTTTTTT
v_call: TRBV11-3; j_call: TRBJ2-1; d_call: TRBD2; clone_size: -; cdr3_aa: CASSSTSGRRNEQFF; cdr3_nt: TGTGCCAGCAGCTCGACTAGCGGGAGGAGAAATGAGCAGTTCTTC
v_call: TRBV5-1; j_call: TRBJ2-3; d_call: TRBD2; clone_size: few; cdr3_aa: CASSYGTRGDTQYF; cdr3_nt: TGCGCCAGCAGCTATGGGACTAGGGGGGATACGCAGTATTTT
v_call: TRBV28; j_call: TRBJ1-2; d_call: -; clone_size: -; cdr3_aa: CASSLNGVLYGYTF; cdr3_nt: TGTGCCAGCAGTTTAAACGGGGTCCTCTATGGCTACACCTTC
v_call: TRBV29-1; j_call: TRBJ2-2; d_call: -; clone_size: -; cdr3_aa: CSDQKPGQVSTGELFF; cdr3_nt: TGCAGCGACCAAAAGCCGGGGCAGGTGTCCACCGGGGAGCTGTTTTTT
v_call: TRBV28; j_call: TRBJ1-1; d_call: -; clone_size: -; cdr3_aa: CASIRGLEAFF; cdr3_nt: TGTGCCAGCATACGGGGTCTAGAAGCTTTCTTT
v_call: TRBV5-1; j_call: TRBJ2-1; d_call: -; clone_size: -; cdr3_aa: CASSLVSQGNEQFF; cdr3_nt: TGCGCCAGCAGCTTGGTTTCGCAGGGCAATGAGCAGTTCTTC
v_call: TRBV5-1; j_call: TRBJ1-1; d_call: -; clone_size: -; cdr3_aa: CASSPLGRFSNTEAFF; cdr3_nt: TGCGCCAGCAGTCCCCTAGGGAGGTTCTCGAACACTGAAGCTTTCTTT
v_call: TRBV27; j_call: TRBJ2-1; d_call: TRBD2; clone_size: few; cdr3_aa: CATRDYSQVGEQFF; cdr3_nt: TGTGCCACCCGGGACTACTCCCAAGTGGGTGAGCAGTTCTTC
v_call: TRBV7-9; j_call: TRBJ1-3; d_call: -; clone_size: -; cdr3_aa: CASSLEGYSGNTIYF; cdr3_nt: TGTGCCAGCAGCTTAGAGGGATACTCTGGAAACACCATATATTTT
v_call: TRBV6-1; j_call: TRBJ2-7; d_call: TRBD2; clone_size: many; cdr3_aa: CASSEDPSGTYEQYF; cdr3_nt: TGTGCCAGCAGTGAAGACCCTAGCGGCACCTACGAGCAGTACTTC
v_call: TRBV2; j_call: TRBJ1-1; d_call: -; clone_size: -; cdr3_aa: CASSPSSRVFTEAFF; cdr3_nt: TGTGCCAGCAGTCCCTCTTCCCGGGTTTTTACTGAAGCTTTCTTT
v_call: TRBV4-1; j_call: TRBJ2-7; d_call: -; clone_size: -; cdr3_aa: CASSLRDLSSYEQYF; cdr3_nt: TGCGCCAGCAGCCTCCGGGACTTGAGCTCCTACGAGCAGTACTTC
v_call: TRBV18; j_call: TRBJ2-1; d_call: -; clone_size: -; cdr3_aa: CASSPARRDYNEQFF; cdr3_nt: TGTGCCAGCTCACCCGCCCGGCGGGACTACAATGAGCAGTTCTTC
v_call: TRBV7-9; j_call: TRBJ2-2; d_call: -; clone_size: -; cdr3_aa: CASSRAAGTGELFF; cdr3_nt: TGTGCCAGCAGCCGTGCTGCTGGCACCGGGGAGCTGTTTTTT
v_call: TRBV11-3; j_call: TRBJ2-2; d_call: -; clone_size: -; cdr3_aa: CASSHDSPGTGELFF; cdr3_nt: TGTGCCAGCAGCCACGACAGCCCTGGGACCGGGGAGCTGTTTTTT